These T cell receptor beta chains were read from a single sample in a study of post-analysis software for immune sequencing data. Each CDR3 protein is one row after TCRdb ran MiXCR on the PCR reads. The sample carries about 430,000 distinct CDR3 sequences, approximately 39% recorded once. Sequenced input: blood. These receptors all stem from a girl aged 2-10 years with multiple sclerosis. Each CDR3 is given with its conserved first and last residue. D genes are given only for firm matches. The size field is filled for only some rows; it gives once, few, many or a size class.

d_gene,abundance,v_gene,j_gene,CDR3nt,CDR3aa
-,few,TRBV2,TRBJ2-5,TGTGCCAGCAGTGAAGCGCAGGTTTTGGAGACCCAGTACTTC,CASSEAQVLETQYF
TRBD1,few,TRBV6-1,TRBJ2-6,TGTGCCAGCAGGGCAGGGGGCTCTGGGGCCAACGTCCTGACTTTC,CASRAGGSGANVLTF
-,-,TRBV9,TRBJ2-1,TGTGCCAGCAGCGTTAATTCGGGAGACGGGTACAATGAGCAGTTCTTC,CASSVNSGDGYNEQFF
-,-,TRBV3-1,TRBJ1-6,TGTGCCAGCAGCCAAGTTTCGGCGGTTCCGATGTTGAGAGACGATAATTCACCCCTCCACTTT,CASSQVSAVPMLRDDNSPLHF
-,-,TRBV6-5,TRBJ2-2,TGTGCCAGCAGTTCAGACAGGACAAGAGGGCTGTTTTTT,CASSSDRTRGLFF
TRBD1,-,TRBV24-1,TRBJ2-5,TGTGCCACCAGTGACGGGGACAGGGGAGCCCAAGAGACCCAGTACTTC,CATSDGDRGAQETQYF
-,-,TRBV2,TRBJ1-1,TGTGCCAGCAGGTTCAAGAACACTGAAGCTTTCTTT,CASRFKNTEAFF
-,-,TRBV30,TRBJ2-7,TGTGCCTGGAGTGTGCAGGAACACTCCTACGAGCAGTACTTC,CAWSVQEHSYEQYF
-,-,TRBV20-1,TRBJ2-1,TGCAGTGCTAGAGATCGGCAGGTGGGGGCAGGTTACAATGAGCAGTTCTTC,CSARDRQVGAGYNEQFF
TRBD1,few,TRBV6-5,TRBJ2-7,TGTGCCAGCAGCGACACGGACAGGGAGTACGAGCAGTACTTC,CASSDTDREYEQYF
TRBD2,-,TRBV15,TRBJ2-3,TGTGCCACCAGCGGACTAGCGGGGGGGCAAGGGAGAGATACGCAGTATTTT,CATSGLAGGQGRDTQYF
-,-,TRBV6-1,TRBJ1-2,TGTGCCAGCCGAGTCGAGGGGCGCGGGGGCTACACCTTC,CASRVEGRGGYTF